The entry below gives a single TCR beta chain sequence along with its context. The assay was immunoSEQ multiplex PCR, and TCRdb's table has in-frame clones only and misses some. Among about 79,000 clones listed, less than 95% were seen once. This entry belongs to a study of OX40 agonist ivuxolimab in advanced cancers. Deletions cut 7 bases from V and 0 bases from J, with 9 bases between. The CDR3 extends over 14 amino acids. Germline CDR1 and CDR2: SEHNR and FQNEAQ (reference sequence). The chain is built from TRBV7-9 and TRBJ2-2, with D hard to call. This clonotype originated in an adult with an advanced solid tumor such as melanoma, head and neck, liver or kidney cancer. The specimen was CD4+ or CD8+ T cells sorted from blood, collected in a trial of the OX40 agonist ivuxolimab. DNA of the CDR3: TGTGCCAGCACCCCCCCGGCGAACACCGGGGAGCTGTTTTTT. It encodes CASTPPANTGELFF.